The 21 T cell receptor beta chains presented below share a single source sample, sequenced in a study of regulatory T cells in long-lasting Graves disease. To make TCR beta libraries, researchers used iRepertoire HTBI primers and Arm-PCR of CDR3 regions. TCRdb recomputed calls from the multiplex PCR reads with MiXCR, one row per CDR3 protein. The sample holds about 500,000 distinct CDR3 sequences, 12% seen once. Time point of the sample: newly diagnosed GD, antithyroid drugs for less than 3 months. Scientists built the TCR library using RNA that was extracted from PBMCs. These data are also associated with another study on T cells in Graves' hyperthyroidism and ophthalmopathy.

This sample comprised peripheral blood mononuclear cells (PBMCs), obtained at new diagnosis, from a patient treated with antithyroid drugs. The origin of the receptors is a woman in her twenties or thirties with Graves disease.

This clonotype was seen a handful of times. DNA for the CDR3: TGTGCCAGCAGTTTAGTAGGAGAGGGTCAGCCCCAGCATTTT. Protein product: CASSLVGEGQPQHF. The rearrangement uses TRBV27 and TRBJ1-5; D is unresolved. CDR1 and CDR2 (germline): MNHEY, SMNVEV (reference sequence). The V gene lost 2 bases and the J gene lost 6 bases, with 11 bases spanning the gap. The CDR3 covers 14 residues.

The V gene is TRBV6-5, the J gene TRBJ2-2, with 15 bases identical to TRBD2. This CDR3 has 18 residues. The trim removed 0 bases at V and 6 bases at J, leaving 5 bases unmatched. From germline, CDR1 is MNHEY and CDR2 SVGAGI. As DNA, the CDR3 is TGTGCCAGCAGTTACTCGGGACTAGCGGGAGGTCGCGCCGGGGAGCTGTTTTTT. This encodes CASSYSGLAGGRAGELFF.

J is TRBJ2-7 and V is TRBV29-1; D not certain. V was trimmed by 6 bases and J by 3 bases, leaving 15 bases between them. The CDR3 is made up of 13 amino acids. CDR1 is SQVTM and CDR2 is ANQGSEA in the germline V gene. In DNA, the CDR3 is TGCAGCGTGAAGTCCTCTGGCGTCTACGAGCAGTACTTC. Its translation: CSVKSSGVYEQYF.

In this sample, this clonotype turned up many times. The chain joins TRBV12-3 or TRBV12-4 to TRBJ2-5; TRBD2 matches at 9 bases. CDR3 length: 18 amino acids. Trimming removed 7 bases from V and 3 bases from J; junction bases left unmatched: 18. The CDR3 spells CASNGDGAGGPLKETQYF. The DNA for the CDR3 is TGTGCCAGCAACGGAGACGGGGCGGGAGGGCCTCTAAAAGAGACCCAGTACTTC.

Ten or more counts support this clonotype. The chain has TRBV20-1 and TRBJ2-1; D may be TRBD1 or TRBD2 (5 bases each). The CDR3 spans 15 residues. The germline CDR1 and CDR2 sequences are DFQATT and SNEGSKA (reference sequence). Deletions cut 1 base from V and 7 bases from J, with 17 bases between. The CDR3 region has the DNA TGCAGTGCTAGAGGGGGGATAGGGTCGGGGAATGAGCAGTTCTTC. It translates to CSARGGIGSGNEQFF.

The rearrangement uses TRBV7-9 and TRBJ2-2; 10 nucleotides align to TRBD1. V lost 0 bases and J lost 5; bases outside the gene matches: 6. Germline V lookup: CDR1 SEHNR, CDR2 FQNEAQ (reference sequence). The CDR3 has 17 amino acids. CDR3 amino acids: CASSLAGTGVGTGELFF. For the CDR3, the DNA is TGTGCCAGCAGCTTAGCCGGGACAGGGGTTGGTACCGGGGAGCTGTTTTTT.

This clonotype was seen a few times. The genes are TRBV5-1 and TRBJ1-5; no firm D call. The germline CDR1 and CDR2 sequences are SGHRS and YFSETQ. The CDR3 has 14 residues. The germline V and J ends were trimmed by 0 bases and 4 bases, with 8 bases remaining between them. In DNA, the CDR3 is TGCGCCAGCAGCTTGGACAGCTTAAATCAGCCCCAGCATTTT. Amino acids: CASSLDSLNQPQHF.

Ten or more counts support this clonotype. The chain joins TRBV29-1 to TRBJ1-1; D is uncertain. Trimming took 6 bases from V and 1 from J, leaving 9 bases between them. Germline V gene data show CDR1 as SQVTM and CDR2 as ANQGSEA. There are 12 residues in the CDR3. CDR3 residues: CSVDQWNTEAFF. The CDR3 nucleotides are TGCAGCGTGGATCAGTGGAACACTGAAGCTTTCTTT.

In this sample, this clonotype turned up many times. This chain connects TRBV2 to TRBJ1-6; the D gene is possibly TRBD1 (5 bases). This CDR3 is built from 15 residues. CDR1 SNHLY and CDR2 FYNNEI come from the germline V gene. V lost 4 bases and J 10 bases, leaving 17 bases between the germline ends. This CDR3 reads CASSASGTLYSPLHF. DNA of the CDR3: TGTGCCAGCAGTGCCTCCGGGACGCTATACTCACCCCTCCACTTT.

This clonotype was observed a few times. The CDR3 nucleotides read TGTGCCAGCAGCCGACAAGGGGGGTACTTCCCCTACGAGCAGTACTTC. Its protein product is CASSRQGGYFPYEQYF. This chain uses TRBV27 with TRBJ2-7, with D possibly called TRBD1 or TRBD2 (6 bases each). The CDR3 sequence is 16 residues long. Trimming shortened V by 6 bases and J by 2 bases, and 20 bases separated the two germline ends. Germline CDR1 MNHEY, CDR2 SMNVEV (reference sequence).

The sample holds many counts of this clonotype. The chain combines TRBV7-2 with TRBJ1-4; D gene ambiguous. The CDR3 extends over 15 amino acids. Germline CDR1 is SGHTA and CDR2 is FQGNSA. With 4 bases removed from V and 7 bases from J, the gap between germline ends came to 16 bases. As DNA, the CDR3 is TGTGCCAGCAGCTCCCAACCGGGTTACGGTGAAAAACTGTTTTTT. Encoded protein: CASSSQPGYGEKLFF. Full variable domain (rest looked up from reference TRBV7-2 and TRBJ1-4): GAGVSQSPSNKVTEKGKDVELRCDPISGHTALYWYRQSLGQGLEFLIYFQGNSAPDKSGLPSDRFSAERTGGSVSTLTIQRTQQEDSAVYLCASSSQPGYGEKLFFGSGTQLSVL.

This clonotype was seen repeatedly, ten times or more. The rearrangement links TRBV12-3 or TRBV12-4 to TRBJ2-2, with TRBD1 as a possible D gene (6 bases). Trimming pared 6 bases from V and 1 base from J, leaving 12 bases between. The CDR3 contains 15 residues. CDR3 bases: TGTGCCAGCAGCTTACGGACAGTGAACACCGGGGAGCTGTTTTTT. Protein sequence: CASSLRTVNTGELFF.

The chain joins TRBV4-1 to TRBJ2-3; a possible D gene is TRBD2 (6 bases). V lost 4 bases and J 0 bases, leaving 20 bases between the germline ends. This CDR3 is 18 amino acids long. Germline V lookup: CDR1 MGHRA, CDR2 YSYEKL. DNA of the CDR3: TGCGCCAGCAGCCCGGGTAACCCCTCTAGCGAGAGCACAGATACGCAGTATTTT. As protein: CASSPGNPSSESTDTQYF.

In its sample, this clonotype was seen many times. The chain joins TRBV4-3 to TRBJ2-7; 7 bases are shared with TRBD1. V was clipped by 0 bases and J by 0 bases; unmatched bases: 5. The CDR3 is 16 amino acids. Germline V gene data show CDR1 as LGHNA and CDR2 as YSLEER. The DNA of the CDR3 is TGCGCCAGCAGCCAAGATTACGGACAGGCCTCCTACGAGCAGTACTTC. Its protein is CASSQDYGQASYEQYF.

This clonotype was seen a few times. V usage is TRBV6-2 or TRBV6-3 and J usage is TRBJ2-7; D is unclear. The CDR3 covers 15 residues. V was shortened by 4 bases and J by 3 bases, with 16 bases between the two germline ends. Germline CDR1 MNHEY, CDR2 SVGEGT. The CDR3 DNA reads as TGTGCCAGCAGTTCATGGACCAGGTCGGGCTACGAGCAGTACTTC. It codes for CASSSWTRSGYEQYF.

In its sample, this clonotype was seen a few times. A much larger clonotype is one base distant, so this may be a read error. J is TRBJ1-2 and V is TRBV20-1; no clear D. CDR1 and CDR2 (germline): DFQATT, SNEGSKA (reference sequence). The CDR3 extends over 13 amino acids. The CDR3, as DNA: TGCAGTGCTAAACCGGCCCGCAACTATGGCTGCACCTTC. Translation gives CSAKPARNYGCTF.

This chain links TRBV20-1 with TRBJ2-1; the match to TRBD2 covers 9 bases. J was trimmed by 8 bases and V by 5 bases; bases with no gene match: 10. Germline CDR1 DFQATT, CDR2 SNEGSKA (reference sequence). The CDR3 is 14 residues long. In nucleotides, the CDR3 is TGCAGTGCTCTTAGCGGGAGTGCTATAGATGAGCAGTTCTTC. Its translation: CSALSGSAIDEQFF.

This clonotype was seen many times. The rearrangement joins TRBV12-3 or TRBV12-4 to TRBJ2-1; D might be TRBD1 or TRBD2, each matching 5 bases. The CDR3 has 11 amino acids. V lost 4 bases and J lost 10, with 8 bases in between. The CDR3 DNA sequence: TGTGCCAGCAGTTCAGGGAGCGAGCAGTTCTTC. Translated, it gives CASSSGSEQFF.

This clonotype was counted ten times or more. This chain connects TRBV7-9 to TRBJ2-7; 10 nucleotides match TRBD1. This CDR3 is built from 17 residues. The V gene end was trimmed by 2 bases and the J gene end by 2 bases; junction bases not matched to a gene: 9. Germline V gives CDR1 SEHNR, CDR2 FQNEAQ (reference sequence). CDR3 in amino acids: CASSLPTAGTGAYEQYF. The CDR3 bases are TGTGCCAGCAGCTTACCTACGGCCGGGACAGGGGCCTACGAGCAGTACTTC.

This clonotype was counted at least ten times. In nucleotides, the CDR3 is TGCAGTGCTAGACTAGCGGGCTCAAATACGCAGTATTTT. This codes for CSARLAGSNTQYF. J is TRBJ2-3 and V is TRBV20-1, with 8 bases identical to TRBD2. This CDR3 is built from 13 residues. Germline V gives CDR1 DFQATT, CDR2 SNEGSKA (reference sequence). J lost 7 bases, V lost 2 bases, and 5 bases had no gene match.

This clonotype was counted between two and nine times. The CDR3 DNA reads TGTGCCAGCAGGCGGGACAGGAATTCACCCCTCCACTTT. It yields the protein CASRRDRNSPLHF. The rearrangement joins TRBV2 to TRBJ1-6; 8 bases fit TRBD1. The V segment lost 6 bases and the J segment 7 bases; nucleotides outside the gene matches: 2. Germline assignment: CDR1 SNHLY and CDR2 FYNNEI. The CDR3 consists of 13 residues.